The T cell receptor beta chain described here comes from a study of OX40 agonist ivuxolimab in advanced cancers. Sequencing used immunoSEQ multiplex PCR; TCRdb keeps in-frame clones, though not all of them. The table includes about 54,000 clones, roughly nine tenths detected once. The germline gives CDR1 SGHNT, CDR2 YYREEE (reference sequence). V was clipped by 4 bases and J by 2 bases; unmatched bases: 6. This CDR3 is built from 15 residues. This TCR derives from an adult with an advanced solid tumor such as melanoma, head and neck, liver or kidney cancer. The source material was CD4+ or CD8+ T cells sorted from blood, sampled in a trial of the OX40 agonist ivuxolimab. This sequence joins TRBV5-4 and TRBJ2-3, with 8 positions matching TRBD1. The CDR3 region is CASSLDRGDTDTQYF. Written as DNA, the CDR3 is TGTGCCAGCAGCCTTGACAGGGGAGACACAGATACGCAGTATTTT.